The clone carrying this TCR beta chain was seen only a few times. Its antigen is not known. This CDR3 comprises 15 residues. CDR1 is LNHDA, CDR2 SQIVND, per germline (reference sequence). V dropped 4 bases and J dropped 2 bases, with 12 bases sitting between them. The time point here: newly diagnosed GD, antithyroid drugs for less than 3 months. PBMC-extracted RNA yielded the TCR library. The data were obtained in a study of regulatory T cells in long-lasting Graves disease. Findings and caveats of the study: Under persistent disease, TRBV28, TRBJ1-2 and TRBJ2-5 were used preferentially.

CDR3 regions were amplified by Arm-PCR using iRepertoire HTBI primers to build TCR beta libraries. TCRdb re-derived calls from the multiplex PCR reads in MiXCR, one entry per CDR3 protein. This sample carries around 330,000 distinct CDR3 sequences, 15% to 20% of them seen once, and the ten largest clones take less than 40%. The specimen was peripheral blood mononuclear cells (PBMCs), collected at new diagnosis, from a patient treated with antithyroid drugs. This TCR derives from a female donor with Graves disease. The V gene is TRBV19, the J gene TRBJ1-5; D not certain. CDR3 amino acids: CASSTVWGGNQPQHF. CDR3 in DNA: TGTGCCAGTAGTACCGTCTGGGGAGGCAATCAGCCCCAGCATTTT.